The rows below give T cell receptor beta chains drawn from one sample of a study of blood T cell repertoires in COVID-19. The method was immunoSEQ multiplex PCR; TCRdb's version includes in-frame clones alone and lacks a portion of them. The repertoire holds about 220,000 clones, with 70% to 85% as singletons. Sequencing used PBMCs or T cells enriched from blood (not recorded which). The receptor source for this set is a woman between 40 and 55 years old with acute COVID-19. CDR3s include the opening cysteine and the closing phenylalanine or tryptophan. The D gene is left open where the match is weak. Clone sizes are given selectively: once, few, many, or a class where the clone is expanded.

-,-,TRBV2,TRBJ2-3,CASSERGSRTDTQYF,TGTGCCAGCAGTGAACGGGGGTCCCGCACAGATACGCAGTATTTT
-,-,TRBV27,TRBJ1-6,CASSFVGVPSPLHF,TGTGCCAGCAGTTTCGTCGGAGTTCCTTCACCCCTCCACTTT
-,-,TRBV2,TRBJ2-5,CASSVLGGTPQETQYF,TGTGCCAGCAGTGTTTTGGGCGGGACTCCACAAGAGACCCAGTACTTC
-,TRBD1,TRBV5-6,TRBJ2-3,CASSLTKRQGPSTDTQYF,TGTGCCAGCAGCCTCACAAAAAGACAGGGACCTAGCACAGATACGCAGTATTTT
-,TRBD2,TRBV9,TRBJ2-3,CASSSSGGATQYF,TGTGCCAGCAGCTCCTCGGGGGGGGCTACGCAGTATTTT
-,-,TRBV28,TRBJ2-1,CASSLVGGYNEQFF,TGTGCCAGCAGTTTAGTCGGGGGTTACAATGAGCAGTTCTTC
once,-,TRBV9,TRBJ1-4,CASSAGEGTVLFF,TGTGCCAGCAGCGCTGGAGAGGGAACCGTACTGTTTTTT
-,-,TRBV7-9,TRBJ1-4,CASSFAGEKLFF,TGTGCCAGCAGCTTTGCGGGTGAAAAACTGTTTTTT
once,-,TRBV30,TRBJ2-5,CAWGAGLETQYF,TGTGCCTGGGGAGCGGGTTTAGAGACCCAGTACTTC
-,-,TRBV28,TRBJ2-6,CASSSRTGWGANVLTF,TGTGCCAGCAGTTCACGGACTGGATGGGGGGCCAACGTCCTGACTTTC